These 3 T cell receptor beta chains were all obtained from the same sample, sequenced in a study of draining lymph node invasion in breast cancer (dated by TCRdb to the early 2020s). For memory regulatory T cells, the sort was based on CD4+ CD45RA- CD25high cells. Library method: bulk RNA-seq. The run used an Illumina HiSeq 2500. The public reads were run again by TCRdb, first through fastp at Q25 and then through MiXCR, and only productive beta chains were kept. Each CDR3 protein appears once, grouped with its most common genes and DNA. The table for this sample lists about 2,500 distinct CDR3 sequences; roughly two thirds of them were counted only once. Roughly 2.9% of the sample is in the top ten clones. Sequenced material: sorted memory Tregs from a lymph node. The cell subset or site label of this sample denotes: CD45RA-negative sorted CD4+ T cells (memory Tconv or effector/memory Treg). The origin of the receptors is a female donor with luminal breast cancer.

The V and J genes are TRBV6-5 and TRBJ2-2, with D hard to call. Trimming stripped 4 bases from V and 0 bases from J, with 0 bases between. CDR1 is MNHEY, CDR2 SVGAGI, per germline. The CDR3 runs to 12 residues. CDR3 region: CASSSNTGELFF. The CDR3 region has the DNA TGTGCCAGCAGTTCGAACACCGGGGAGCTGTTTTTT.

The V gene is TRBV18, the J gene TRBJ2-1, with D uncertain. CDR1 and CDR2 (germline): KGHSH, LQKENI. Trimming took off 2 bases at V and 12 bases at J, with 11 bases between the two ends. The CDR3 contains 12 residues. The CDR3 DNA sequence: TGTGCCAGCTCACCAGGAAAGGGAAGGCAGTTCTTC. Translating gives CASSPGKGRQFF.

The J gene is TRBJ2-1, the V gene TRBV20-1; 9 nucleotides match TRBD1. CDR3 length: 15 residues. CDR1 is DFQATT and CDR2 is SNEGSKA in the germline V gene (reference sequence). V was pared by 3 bases and J by 3 bases, with 6 bases of the junction left unmatched. The CDR3, as DNA: TGCAGTGCTAGGAAGACAGGGGGTCTCTACAATGAGCAGTTCTTC. It translates to CSARKTGGLYNEQFF.